A selection of T cell receptor beta chains follows, all from one sample in a study of OX40 agonist ivuxolimab in advanced cancers. Sequencing used immunoSEQ multiplex PCR; TCRdb keeps in-frame clones, though not all of them. The sample contains about 96,000 clones, 84% of which appear only once. The input for sequencing was CD4+ or CD8+ T cells sorted from blood, taken in a trial of the OX40 agonist ivuxolimab. Source of these receptors: an adult with an advanced solid tumor such as melanoma, head and neck, liver or kidney cancer. Both conserved end residues are trimmed from each CDR3.

J gene: TRBJ2-7; V gene: TRBV11-2; CDR3 protein: ASTLLAESYEQY
J gene: TRBJ2-1; V gene: TRBV9; CDR3 protein: ASSVIAGGHGNEQF
J gene: TRBJ2-2; V gene: TRBV7-6; CDR3 protein: ASSPWQGHTGELF
J gene: TRBJ2-3; V gene: TRBV5-1; CDR3 protein: ASSFPGQGDTQY
J gene: TRBJ1-5; V gene: TRBV27; CDR3 protein: ASTGRGGGWGNQPQH
J gene: TRBJ2-7; V gene: TRBV10-1; CDR3 protein: ASSDTSFSVHEQY
J gene: TRBJ1-1; V gene: TRBV4-3; CDR3 protein: ASSQVTRGSEAF
J gene: TRBJ1-1; V gene: TRBV7-2; CDR3 protein: ASSMGPNTEAF
J gene: TRBJ2-7; V gene: TRBV10-2; CDR3 protein: ASSETRTEQY
J gene: TRBJ2-1; V gene: TRBV6-5; CDR3 protein: ASSSVAGGPNEQF
J gene: TRBJ2-1; V gene: TRBV4-2; CDR3 protein: ASSQDLVSYNEQF